The rows below give T cell receptor beta chains drawn from one sample of a study of control samples from healthy donors and cancer patients. Sequencing used immunoSEQ multiplex PCR; TCRdb keeps in-frame clones, though not all of them. The table has roughly 100,000 clones, around 90% seen once. The material sequenced was blood. The source is a woman in her late teens or twenties in good health. CDR3s include the opening cysteine and the closing phenylalanine or tryptophan. Fields, in order: clone size, J gene, V gene, D gene, CDR3 protein, CDR3 DNA. A D gene is named only where the DNA matches it firmly. The listing skips clone size in some rows; elsewhere it reads once, few, many or a size class.

clone size: .
J gene: TRBJ2-1
V gene: TRBV3-1/TRBV3-2
D gene: .
CDR3 protein: CASSQDGKGSKFF
CDR3 DNA: TGTGCCAGCAGCCAAGATGGTAAGGGTTCGAAGTTCTTC

clone size: .
J gene: TRBJ1-2
V gene: TRBV7-9
D gene: .
CDR3 protein: CASSPTGPYGYTF
CDR3 DNA: TGTGCCAGCAGCCCAACAGGGCCCTATGGCTACACCTTC

clone size: once
J gene: TRBJ1-1
V gene: TRBV9
D gene: .
CDR3 protein: CASSVKGTNTEAFF
CDR3 DNA: TGTGCCAGCAGCGTAAAGGGGACCAACACTGAAGCTTTCTTT

clone size: .
J gene: TRBJ1-2
V gene: TRBV19
D gene: .
CDR3 protein: CASSFTGNGHTF
CDR3 DNA: TGTGCCAGTAGTTTTACAGGGAATGGCCACACCTTC

clone size: .
J gene: TRBJ1-4
V gene: TRBV18
D gene: .
CDR3 protein: CASSRSGEEEKLFF
CDR3 DNA: TGTGCCAGCTCAAGGTCAGGGGAGGAAGAAAAACTGTTTTTT

clone size: .
J gene: TRBJ1-4
V gene: TRBV4-3
D gene: TRBD1
CDR3 protein: CASSPGQGGEKLFF
CDR3 DNA: TGCGCCAGCAGCCCCGGACAGGGAGGTGAAAAACTGTTTTTT

clone size: .
J gene: TRBJ1-2
V gene: TRBV6-1
D gene: .
CDR3 protein: CASSEMGLEDGYTF
CDR3 DNA: TGTGCCAGCAGTGAAATGGGGTTGGAAGATGGCTACACCTTC

clone size: .
J gene: TRBJ2-1
V gene: TRBV25-1
D gene: TRBD1
CDR3 protein: CASKGQGPYNEQFF
CDR3 DNA: TGTGCCAGCAAAGGACAGGGTCCCTACAATGAGCAGTTCTTC

clone size: .
J gene: TRBJ1-2
V gene: TRBV11-3
D gene: .
CDR3 protein: CASSLDKGLHGYTF
CDR3 DNA: TGTGCCAGCAGCTTAGATAAGGGGTTGCATGGCTACACCTTC

clone size: .
J gene: TRBJ2-2
V gene: TRBV9
D gene: .
CDR3 protein: CASNRDYNTGELFF
CDR3 DNA: TGTGCCAGCAACAGGGATTATAACACCGGGGAGCTGTTTTTT

clone size: .
J gene: TRBJ1-4
V gene: TRBV19
D gene: .
CDR3 protein: CASTRGWANEKLFF
CDR3 DNA: TGTGCCAGTACCCGAGGGTGGGCTAATGAAAAACTGTTTTTT

clone size: .
J gene: TRBJ1-5
V gene: TRBV27
D gene: .
CDR3 protein: CASSLSPNQPQHF
CDR3 DNA: TGTGCCAGCAGTTTATCACCCAATCAGCCCCAGCATTTT

clone size: .
J gene: TRBJ2-5
V gene: TRBV6-5
D gene: .
CDR3 protein: CASRRLEETQYF
CDR3 DNA: TGTGCCAGCCGTCGACTGGAAGAGACCCAGTACTTC

clone size: once
J gene: TRBJ1-1
V gene: TRBV4-3
D gene: .
CDR3 protein: CASSQGQTNTEAFF
CDR3 DNA: TGCGCCAGCAGCCAAGGACAGACGAACACTGAAGCTTTCTTT

clone size: .
J gene: TRBJ1-1
V gene: TRBV2
D gene: .
CDR3 protein: CASSELGRVTEAFF
CDR3 DNA: TGTGCCAGCAGTGAATTAGGTAGGGTCACTGAAGCTTTCTTT

clone size: .
J gene: TRBJ1-2
V gene: TRBV24-1
D gene: TRBD1
CDR3 protein: CATSDSTGYYGYTF
CDR3 DNA: TGTGCCACCAGTGATTCGACAGGGTACTATGGCTACACCTTC

clone size: .
J gene: TRBJ1-3
V gene: TRBV30
D gene: .
CDR3 protein: CAWSELGNTIYF
CDR3 DNA: TGTGCCTGGAGTGAGTTAGGAAACACCATATATTTT

clone size: once
J gene: TRBJ1-3
V gene: TRBV5-4
D gene: TRBD1
CDR3 protein: CASSWAPTGDGNTIYF
CDR3 DNA: TGTGCCAGCAGCTGGGCTCCGACAGGGGATGGAAACACCATATATTTT

clone size: .
J gene: TRBJ2-4
V gene: TRBV6-5
D gene: .
CDR3 protein: CASFGKNIQYF
CDR3 DNA: TGTGCCAGCTTTGGGAAAAACATTCAGTACTTC

clone size: .
J gene: TRBJ1-4
V gene: TRBV29-1
D gene: TRBD1
CDR3 protein: CSVHTGGVYEKLFF
CDR3 DNA: TGCAGCGTTCATACAGGGGGAGTTTATGAAAAACTGTTTTTT

clone size: once
J gene: TRBJ2-3
V gene: TRBV6-5
D gene: TRBD2
CDR3 protein: CASRGLAGDQDTQYF
CDR3 DNA: TGTGCCAGCAGAGGACTAGCGGGAGACCAAGATACGCAGTATTTT

clone size: .
J gene: TRBJ2-4
V gene: TRBV4-2
D gene: .
CDR3 protein: CASSQMDEAKNIQYF
CDR3 DNA: TGTGCCAGCAGCCAGATGGATGAGGCCAAAAACATTCAGTACTTC

clone size: .
J gene: TRBJ2-1
V gene: TRBV19
D gene: TRBD1
CDR3 protein: CASSPTGGGPFF
CDR3 DNA: TGTGCCAGTAGTCCGACAGGGGGTGGGCCGTTCTTC

clone size: .
J gene: TRBJ1-1
V gene: TRBV7-3
D gene: .
CDR3 protein: CASSLRGANTEAFF
CDR3 DNA: TGTGCCAGCAGCCTCAGGGGAGCAAACACTGAAGCTTTCTTT

clone size: .
J gene: TRBJ1-1
V gene: TRBV6-5
D gene: .
CDR3 protein: CASTHGGMNTEAFF
CDR3 DNA: TGTGCCAGCACCCACGGGGGCATGAACACTGAAGCTTTCTTT

clone size: .
J gene: TRBJ2-5
V gene: TRBV2
D gene: .
CDR3 protein: CASSLAETQYF
CDR3 DNA: TGTGCCAGCAGTTTAGCAGAGACCCAGTACTTC

clone size: once
J gene: TRBJ1-6
V gene: TRBV19
D gene: .
CDR3 protein: CASSPKDRNYNSPLHF
CDR3 DNA: TGTGCCAGTAGTCCTAAGGACAGAAACTATAATTCACCCCTCCACTTT

clone size: .
J gene: TRBJ1-5
V gene: TRBV6-4
D gene: .
CDR3 protein: CASREGNQPQHF
CDR3 DNA: TGTGCCAGCAGGGAGGGGAATCAGCCCCAGCATTTT

clone size: .
J gene: TRBJ1-1
V gene: TRBV30
D gene: TRBD1
CDR3 protein: CAWSSGQGSTEAFF
CDR3 DNA: TGTGCCTGGAGCTCCGGACAGGGGAGCACTGAAGCTTTCTTT

clone size: .
J gene: TRBJ1-2
V gene: TRBV5-6
D gene: TRBD1
CDR3 protein: CASSWGTGGDGYTF
CDR3 DNA: TGTGCCAGCAGCTGGGGGACAGGGGGCGATGGCTACACCTTC

clone size: .
J gene: TRBJ2-5
V gene: TRBV24-1
D gene: TRBD2
CDR3 protein: CATSAGAGETQYF
CDR3 DNA: TGTGCCACCAGTGCGGGAGCGGGGGAGACCCAGTACTTC

clone size: .
J gene: TRBJ1-2
V gene: TRBV5-4
D gene: .
CDR3 protein: CASSSKGGPGYGYTF
CDR3 DNA: TGTGCCAGCAGCTCAAAAGGTGGGCCGGGCTATGGCTACACCTTC

clone size: .
J gene: TRBJ2-7
V gene: TRBV14
D gene: .
CDR3 protein: CASSQARGREEQYF
CDR3 DNA: TGTGCCAGCAGCCAAGCCCGGGGGCGGGAAGAGCAGTACTTC

clone size: .
J gene: TRBJ2-7
V gene: TRBV6-5
D gene: .
CDR3 protein: CASSPRPSTYEQYF
CDR3 DNA: TGTGCCAGCAGTCCCCGTCCGAGCACCTACGAGCAGTACTTC

clone size: .
J gene: TRBJ1-5
V gene: TRBV9
D gene: .
CDR3 protein: CASSVDGYSNQPQHF
CDR3 DNA: TGTGCCAGCAGCGTAGACGGTTATAGCAATCAGCCCCAGCATTTT

clone size: .
J gene: TRBJ1-4
V gene: TRBV7-9
D gene: .
CDR3 protein: CASSFPKGLAEKLFF
CDR3 DNA: TGTGCCAGCAGCTTTCCGAAGGGGCTGGCGGAAAAACTGTTTTTT

clone size: .
J gene: TRBJ2-7
V gene: TRBV5-1
D gene: .
CDR3 protein: CASSLSGNRAYEQYF
CDR3 DNA: TGCGCCAGCAGCTTGAGCGGAAATCGGGCCTACGAGCAGTACTTC

clone size: .
J gene: TRBJ1-5
V gene: TRBV6-6
D gene: .
CDR3 protein: CASRRNDQPQHF
CDR3 DNA: TGTGCCAGCAGACGAAATGATCAGCCCCAGCATTTT

clone size: .
J gene: TRBJ1-1
V gene: TRBV30
D gene: TRBD1
CDR3 protein: CAWNQGGRTEAFF
CDR3 DNA: TGTGCCTGGAATCAGGGGGGAAGGACTGAAGCTTTCTTT

clone size: .
J gene: TRBJ2-5
V gene: TRBV24-1
D gene: TRBD2
CDR3 protein: CATSDFRRGGEETQYF
CDR3 DNA: TGTGCCACCAGTGATTTTCGGCGGGGGGGCGAAGAGACCCAGTACTTC

clone size: .
J gene: TRBJ2-7
V gene: TRBV11-2
D gene: .
CDR3 protein: CASSLAGGGNYEQYF
CDR3 DNA: TGTGCCAGCAGCTTAGCGGGCGGAGGGAACTACGAGCAGTACTTC

clone size: .
J gene: TRBJ2-7
V gene: TRBV5-1
D gene: .
CDR3 protein: CASSLGPGVQAEQYF
CDR3 DNA: TGCGCCAGCAGCTTGGGGCCGGGAGTTCAAGCAGAGCAGTACTTC

clone size: .
J gene: TRBJ2-1
V gene: TRBV10-3
D gene: TRBD2
CDR3 protein: CAISEILTSGDHLNNEQFF
CDR3 DNA: TGTGCCATCAGTGAGATCCTGACTAGCGGGGATCATCTAAACAATGAGCAGTTCTTC

clone size: .
J gene: TRBJ1-1
V gene: TRBV19
D gene: TRBD1
CDR3 protein: CASSIRKTGVGGDTEAFF
CDR3 DNA: TGTGCCAGTAGTATTAGGAAGACAGGGGTCGGGGGGGACACTGAAGCTTTCTTT

clone size: .
J gene: TRBJ1-3
V gene: TRBV18
D gene: TRBD1
CDR3 protein: CASSPRTGISGNTIYF
CDR3 DNA: TGTGCCAGCTCACCACGGACAGGGATCTCTGGAAACACCATATATTTT

clone size: once
J gene: TRBJ1-1
V gene: TRBV27
D gene: TRBD1
CDR3 protein: CASSDRGSTEAFF
CDR3 DNA: TGTGCCAGCAGCGACAGGGGGAGCACTGAAGCTTTCTTT

clone size: .
J gene: TRBJ2-7
V gene: TRBV6-1
D gene: .
CDR3 protein: CASSDDYYEQYF
CDR3 DNA: TGTGCCAGCAGTGATGATTACTACGAGCAGTACTTC

clone size: few
J gene: TRBJ2-3
V gene: TRBV7-9
D gene: .
CDR3 protein: CASHGGASGTDTQYF
CDR3 DNA: TGTGCCAGCCATGGGGGGGCTAGCGGAACAGATACGCAGTATTTT